One sample yielded the 5 T cell receptor beta chains listed below, sequenced in a study of cytomegalovirus exposure and HLA in healthy donors (dated by TCRdb to the late 2010s). Library preparation was by the immunoSEQ multiplex PCR assay. The multiplex PCR relied on a mix of 60 forward primers for TCR Vbeta segments and 13 reverse primers for TCR Jbeta segments. TCRdb limited this immuneACCESS table to in-frame rearrangements with V and J called. A share of clones is missing; checked studies link under half to unresolved V genes, and the rest is unexplained. Here the sample has some 130,000 clones; approximately 80% occur a single time. 3% to 3.5% of the sample comes from the top ten. Material: PBMCs. Receptor source: a man in his forties or fifties in good health and CMV-seronegative.

The genes are TRBV9 and TRBJ2-1; 7 positions agree with TRBD1. The CDR3 is 17 residues long. CDR1 and CDR2 from the germline V gene are SGDLS and YYNGEE. Unmatched junction bases numbered 10, after V lost 0 bases and J lost 4 bases. CDR3 DNA: TGTGCCAGCAGCGTAGGTGTAAAGGGGGCCCCATACAATGAGCAGTTCTTC. Encoded protein: CASSVGVKGAPYNEQFF. Using reference TRBV9 and TRBJ2-1 for the parts outside the CDR3, the full variable domain is DSGVTQTPKHLITATGQRVTLRCSPRSGDLSVYWYQQSLDQGLQFLIQYYNGEERAKGNILERFSAQQFPDLHSELNLSSLELGDSALYFCASSVGVKGAPYNEQFFGPGTRLTVL.

In its sample, this clone was seen a few times. At one end the junction does not follow the germline gene, possibly because of a read error. The chain is built from TRBV7-6 and TRBJ2-1; no firm D call. This CDR3 is 12 amino acids long. From germline, CDR1 is SGHVS and CDR2 FNYEAQ. The CDR3 bases are TGTGCCGGCAGCCGAGACTACAATGAGCAGTTCTTC. It codes for CAGSRDYNEQFF.

V is TRBV5-1 and J is TRBJ2-1; D uncertain. Germline V gene lookup returns CDR1 SGHRS and CDR2 YFSETQ. V lost 4 bases to trimming and J lost 8 bases, with 22 bases between them. The CDR3 has 16 residues. The CDR3 region has the DNA TGCGCCAGCAGCCCGACGACAAGCAACACCTGGGATGAGCAGTTCTTC. Residues: CASSPTTSNTWDEQFF.

This sequence joins TRBV6-6 and TRBJ2-1; TRBD2 agrees at 7 bases. Per germline, CDR1 MNHNY and CDR2 SVGAGI (reference sequence). Trimming at V came to 6 bases and at J to 1 base, leaving 6 bases not matched to a gene. This CDR3 is 15 amino acids long. This CDR3 reads CASSLKRDSYNEQFF. The CDR3 DNA follows: TGTGCCAGCAGCCTCAAGCGGGATTCCTACAATGAGCAGTTCTTC.

The rearrangement joins TRBV19 to TRBJ2-2; D is unresolved. Looked up from germline, CDR1 is LNHDA and CDR2 is SQIVND (reference sequence). The V end was cut by 1 base, the J end by 1 base, with 4 bases between. The CDR3 consists of 14 residues. DNA for the CDR3: TGTGCCAGTAGTATAGGGAGGAACACCGGGGAGCTGTTTTTT. Amino acids: CASSIGRNTGELFF.